The rows below give T cell receptor beta chains drawn from one sample of a study of breast tumors, draining lymph nodes, adjacent tissues. One entry per CDR3 protein, called by TCRdb with MiXCR from the multiplex PCR reads. The data show about 270,000 distinct CDR3 sequences, about 33% seen once. Sequencing input: axillary lymph node tissue. These receptors all stem from a female donor with breast cancer. Some clones in this sample may be carry-over from other donors' samples. Each CDR3 is given with its conserved first and last residue. Each record gives: clone size, V gene, D gene, J gene, CDR3 DNA, CDR3 protein. The D gene is left open where the match is weak. The size of a clone is reported for some rows only, either as once, few or many, or as a class for expanded clones.

>.|TRBV6-2/TRBV6-3|TRBD1|TRBJ2-2
TGTGCCGGCAGTTACTTTCAGGGGGCGCCCACCGGGGAGCTGTTTTTT
CAGSYFQGAPTGELFF
>many|TRBV20-1|TRBD1|TRBJ2-7
TGCAGTGCGCCTATACAGGGGGAGGTCTACGAGCAGTACTTC
CSAPIQGEVYEQYF
>.|TRBV12-3/TRBV12-4|.|TRBJ2-5
TGTGGCAGCACCCCGGGGGACGAGACCCAGTACTTC
CGSTPGDETQYF
>many|TRBV20-1|TRBD1|TRBJ2-2
TGCAGTGCTAGAGATCCACCGGGACAGGGAAACACCGGGGAGCTGTTTTTT
CSARDPPGQGNTGELFF
>many|TRBV20-1|.|TRBJ2-5
TGCAGTGCTAGAGTCCCGCGGGCGGGGATAGAGACCCAGTACTTC
CSARVPRAGIETQYF
>many|TRBV11-2|.|TRBJ2-5
TGTGCCAGCAGTCGGGACTCTATTGGGGAGACCCAGTACTTC
CASSRDSIGETQYF
>many|TRBV10-3|.|TRBJ2-1
TGTGCCATCAGCCCGGGGGACGAATACAATGAGCAGTTCTTC
CAISPGDEYNEQFF
>many|TRBV5-1|.|TRBJ2-3
TGCGCCAGCAGCTTGGGGGACAAAAATTCTCCAGATACGCAGTATTTT
CASSLGDKNSPDTQYF
>many|TRBV19|TRBD1|TRBJ2-1
TGTGCCAGTAGTTTCCTCGGGTGGGGACAGGGACGCACCTACAATGAGCAGTTCTTC
CASSFLGWGQGRTYNEQFF
>many|TRBV5-1|.|TRBJ2-3
TGCGCCAGCAGCTTGACGACCCGCACAGATACGCAGTATTTT
CASSLTTRTDTQYF
>many|TRBV7-2|.|TRBJ1-2
TGTGCCAGCAGCCCCGACCTCGGGGCGGGGAACTATGGCTACACCTTC
CASSPDLGAGNYGYTF
>many|TRBV7-2|.|TRBJ2-6
TGTGCCAGCAGGACCAGGGAGGCCAACGTCCTGACTTTC
CASRTREANVLTF
>many|TRBV11-2|TRBD2|TRBJ2-1
TGTGCCAGCAGATTTAAAGGGCGGGAGGGCCAAAGTAGGCTCAATGAGCAGTTCTTC
CASRFKGREGQSRLNEQFF
>.|TRBV7-9|TRBD1|TRBJ2-4
TGTGCCAGCAGCACCCGCGGACAGGGGGGTGGAAAGTACTTC
CASSTRGQGGGKYF
>.|TRBV19|.|TRBJ2-5
TGTGCCAGTAGTGTTGGGGGGGCGCGGGGGCAAGAGACCCAGTACTTC
CASSVGGARGQETQYF
>.|TRBV9|.|TRBJ1-5
TGTGCCAGCAGCGATTCTCGGGTAGGGGATCAGCCCCAGCATTTT
CASSDSRVGDQPQHF
>many|TRBV6-6|TRBD2|TRBJ2-7
TGTGCCAGCAGTCAGGGACTAGCGGGAGTCGACGAGCAGTACTTC
CASSQGLAGVDEQYF
>.|TRBV9|.|TRBJ1-4
TGTGCCAGCAGCCAATTTGGGGGGACTAATGAAAAACCGTTTTTT
CASSQFGGTNEKPFF
>many|TRBV24-1|.|TRBJ2-7
TGTGCCACCAGTGCCCCAGGTACCTACGAGCAGTACTTC
CATSAPGTYEQYF
>.|TRBV6-5|.|TRBJ1-1
TGTGCCAGCAGTTACACCCCAATTGTAGGGGAAAAAGCTTTCTTT
CASSYTPIVGEKAFF
>many|TRBV6-6|.|TRBJ2-1
TGTGCCAGCAGAACGGGGACGCCCGGCAATGAGCAGTTCTTC
CASRTGTPGNEQFF
>many|TRBV5-6|.|TRBJ2-3
TGTGCCAGCAGCTTGGTTCGTTTAGCGCAAGCAGATACGCAGTATTTT
CASSLVRLAQADTQYF
>many|TRBV20-1|TRBD1|TRBJ2-7
TGCAGTGCAACCGAAGACAGGGACTACGAGCAGTACTTC
CSATEDRDYEQYF
>.|TRBV11-2|.|TRBJ2-7
TGTGCCAGCAGCTTAGCTGGAGGGTGGGGGGAGCAGTACTTC
CASSLAGGWGEQYF
>many|TRBV19|.|TRBJ2-6
TGTGCCAGTAGTCTTCTGTTTGTGGGGGCTCCACGGGGGGCCAACGTCCTGACTTTC
CASSLLFVGAPRGANVLTF
>.|TRBV9|TRBD1|TRBJ1-1
TGTGCCAGCACCCTAGGGGGCTCGAACACTGAAGCTTTCTTT
CASTLGGSNTEAFF
>many|TRBV6-4|TRBD2|TRBJ2-2
TGTGCCAGCAGTAGACTAGCAAACACCGGGGAGCTGTTTTTT
CASSRLANTGELFF
>many|TRBV9|.|TRBJ2-1
TGTGCCAGCAGCGTTTCCCGGGGGTCCTACAATGAGCAGTTCTTC
CASSVSRGSYNEQFF
>many|TRBV11-3|TRBD2|TRBJ2-1
TGTGCCAGCAGCTTATTCAGCGGGGAAGGGAATGAGCAGTTCTTC
CASSLFSGEGNEQFF
>few|TRBV28|.|TRBJ2-1
TGTGCCAGCAGTACGTACGGGGGCTCGCGCAATGAGCAGTTCTTC
CASSTYGGSRNEQFF
>.|TRBV7-9|TRBD2|TRBJ2-5
TGTGCCAGCTATACTAGCGGGACTCGGGAGACCCAGTACTTC
CASYTSGTRETQYF
>many|TRBV6-1|.|TRBJ1-5
TGTGCCAGCAGGTACGCGGGCAATCAGCCCCAGCATTTT
CASRYAGNQPQHF
>many|TRBV4-2|.|TRBJ1-2
TGTGCCAGCAGCCAAGATCCTTCAGGCCGTAACTATGGCTACACCTTC
CASSQDPSGRNYGYTF
>.|TRBV19|.|TRBJ1-6
TGTGCCAGTAGTATCCCACAGAAACAGGGAAATTCACCCCTCCACTTT
CASSIPQKQGNSPLHF
>.|TRBV6-1|TRBD1|TRBJ2-7
TGTGCCAGCAGTGCAGGGGGCTTCATCTACGAGCAGTACTTC
CASSAGGFIYEQYF
>many|TRBV4-1|TRBD2|TRBJ2-1
TGCGCCAGCAGCCCTCTAGCGGGAGGTCGTGGTGAGCAGTTCTTC
CASSPLAGGRGEQFF
>.|TRBV7-2|TRBD2|TRBJ2-1
TGTGCCAGCAGTCTCTTCGTTGGGACTAGGGATGAGCAGTTCTTC
CASSLFVGTRDEQFF
>many|TRBV10-1|.|TRBJ2-7
TGCGCCAGCAGTGAGGCGGCAGGCTACGAGCAGTACTTC
CASSEAAGYEQYF
>many|TRBV7-6|.|TRBJ2-5
TGTGCCAGCAGCATTAGCGGTACAGTAGAGACCCAGTACTTC
CASSISGTVETQYF
>many|TRBV9|.|TRBJ2-2
TGTGCCAGCAGCGTGGGGGGGACAGGCTCAACCGGGGAGCTGTTTTTT
CASSVGGTGSTGELFF
>.|TRBV5-6|.|TRBJ2-7
TGTGCCAGCAGCTTGAAAGGGGGAGTTGATTCCTACGAGCAGTACTTC
CASSLKGGVDSYEQYF
>once|TRBV7-3|TRBD1|TRBJ1-6
TGTGCCAGCAGCGCGAGGGACAGGGGCAACGAGGTCAGGGATTCACCCCTCCACTTT
CASSARDRGNEVRDSPLHF
>.|TRBV6-2/TRBV6-3|.|TRBJ2-7
TGTGCCAGCAGTTTAGGGCGTGGCTACGAGCAGTACTTC
CASSLGRGYEQYF
>many|TRBV5-6|.|TRBJ2-2
TGTGCCAGCAGCTACGACCCCACCGGGGAGCTGTTTTTT
CASSYDPTGELFF
>many|TRBV7-2|.|TRBJ2-7
TGTGCCAGCAGCCCCGGGCTCTCCTACGAGCAGTACTTC
CASSPGLSYEQYF
>.|TRBV28|TRBD1|TRBJ2-7
TGTGCCAGCAGTGCTACCGGGACAGACGTTTTC
CASSATGTDVF
>many|TRBV20-1|.|TRBJ2-7
TGCAGTGCTAGAGATCGGGTCGCCTCACCCAGAGGGTCCTACGAGCAGTACTTC
CSARDRVASPRGSYEQYF
>many|TRBV20-1|.|TRBJ2-7
TGCAGTGCTAGATCAAACAGCAGGGGACTGGACGAGCAGTACTTC
CSARSNSRGLDEQYF
>many|TRBV5-1|.|TRBJ2-3
TGCGCCAGCAGCTTGGAGGGCGGGGGCCCAGATACGCAGTATTTT
CASSLEGGGPDTQYF
>.|TRBV27|.|TRBJ2-7
TGTGCCAGCAAGGGGGGAATCGGATTGGCTGAAGCCTACGAGCAGTACTTC
CASKGGIGLAEAYEQYF
>many|TRBV12-3/TRBV12-4|TRBD1|TRBJ2-3
TGTGCCAGCAGCCTGACAGGGGGGGGCGCAGATACGCAGTATTTT
CASSLTGGGADTQYF
>many|TRBV20-1|TRBD2|TRBJ2-5
TGCAGTGCTAGAGTTCCCTTGGGGGGGTCCCAAGAGACCCAGTACTTC
CSARVPLGGSQETQYF
>many|TRBV5-8|TRBD1|TRBJ2-3
TGTGCCAGCAGCGCAGGGGGTGCAGATACGCAGTATTTT
CASSAGGADTQYF
>many|TRBV19|TRBD1|TRBJ2-7
TGTGCCTCCGTTGGGGACAGTCCCTACGAGCAGTACTTC
CASVGDSPYEQYF
>many|TRBV5-1|TRBD1|TRBJ1-5
TGCGCCAGCAGCTTGGCAGGGGGCACGGCCCAGCATTTT
CASSLAGGTAQHF
>many|TRBV12-3/TRBV12-4|TRBD1|TRBJ2-7
TGTGCCAGCAGACGACAGGGAGAGGCGTCCGAGCAGTACTTC
CASRRQGEASEQYF
>many|TRBV20-1|.|TRBJ2-3
TGCAGTGCTCAAAAGCCCTGTACGGTAAGCACAGATACGCAGTATTTT
CSAQKPCTVSTDTQYF
>.|TRBV28|.|TRBJ2-2
TGTGCCAGCAGTACCCTAAAGACCGGGGAGCTGTTTTTT
CASSTLKTGELFF